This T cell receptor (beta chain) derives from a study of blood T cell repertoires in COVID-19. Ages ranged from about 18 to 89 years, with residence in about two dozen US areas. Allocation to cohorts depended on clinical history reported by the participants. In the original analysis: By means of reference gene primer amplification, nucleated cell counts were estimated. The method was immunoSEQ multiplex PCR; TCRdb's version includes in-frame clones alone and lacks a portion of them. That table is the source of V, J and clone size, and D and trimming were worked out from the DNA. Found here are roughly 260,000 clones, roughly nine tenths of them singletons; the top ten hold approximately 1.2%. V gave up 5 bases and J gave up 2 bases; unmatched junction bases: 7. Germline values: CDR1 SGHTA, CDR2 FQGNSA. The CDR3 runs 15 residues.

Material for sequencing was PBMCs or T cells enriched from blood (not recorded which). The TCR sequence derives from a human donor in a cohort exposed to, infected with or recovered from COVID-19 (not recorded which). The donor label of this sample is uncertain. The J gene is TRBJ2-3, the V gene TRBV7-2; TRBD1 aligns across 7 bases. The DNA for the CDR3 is TGTGCCAGCAGCCATTGGGGACAGCTCACAGATACGCAGTATTTT. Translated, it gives CASSHWGQLTDTQYF.